The 19 T cell receptor beta chains below come from one sample, sequenced in a study of blood T cell repertoires in COVID-19. Assay: immunoSEQ multiplex PCR; the TCRdb copy retains only in-frame clones and omits some. The sample yields about 250,000 clones, roughly nine tenths seen once. The material sequenced was PBMCs or T cells enriched from blood (not recorded which). Receptors were obtained from a woman between 45 and 60 years old who had recovered from COVID-19.

The chain carries TRBV28 and TRBJ1-6, with a tentative D call TRBD1 (5 bases). The CDR3 runs to 12 residues. CDR1 MDHEN and CDR2 SYDVKM come from the germline V gene. V gave up 9 bases and J gave up 10 bases, with 13 bases separating them. CDR3 sequence: CASQGLMSPLHF. The CDR3 region has the DNA TGTGCCAGTCAGGGCCTTATGTCACCCCTCCACTTT.

CDR3 amino acids: CASLRGGASTDTQYF. The CDR3 nucleotides read TGCGCCAGCCTCCGAGGAGGGGCTAGCACAGATACGCAGTATTTT. The J gene is TRBJ2-3, the V gene TRBV5-1, with a possible D match to TRBD2 (6 bases). The CDR3 contains 15 residues. Trimming removed 7 bases at V and 0 bases at J, with 15 bases between. CDR1 is SGHRS, CDR2 YFSETQ, per germline.

The table lists this clone with a count of one. The chain joins TRBV29-1 to TRBJ1-3, with 7 bases matching TRBD1. V was pared by 1 base and J by 4 bases, with 13 bases of the junction left unmatched. The germline gives CDR1 SQVTM, CDR2 ANQGSEA. The CDR3 runs 17 residues. CDR3 amino acids: CSVEALTGTVYGNTIYF. The CDR3 DNA sequence: TGCAGCGTTGAAGCGCTTACCGGGACAGTTTACGGAAACACCATATATTTT.

This chain links TRBV18 with TRBJ1-2; 12 bases map to TRBD1. Germline values: CDR1 KGHSH, CDR2 LQKENI. The V gene end was trimmed by 3 bases and the J gene end by 10 bases; junction bases not matched to a gene: 6. The CDR3 spans 14 residues. The CDR3 protein is CASSPERDRGHYTF. In DNA form, the CDR3 reads TGTGCCAGCTCACCGGAAAGGGACAGGGGGCACTACACCTTC.

The chain couples TRBV7-8 to TRBJ1-2; D might be TRBD1 (6 bases). Trimming took off 4 bases at V and 3 bases at J, with 12 bases between the two ends. The CDR3 is 14 residues long. Germline V lookup: CDR1 SGHVS, CDR2 FQNEAQ. The CDR3 spells CASSYVRGDYGYTF. CDR3 sequence (DNA): TGTGCCAGCAGCTACGTCAGGGGAGACTATGGCTACACCTTC.

The V call is TRBV30, the J call TRBJ1-5, with a tentative D call TRBD1 (5 bases). The V gene's germline CDR1 is GTSNPN and CDR2 SVGIG (reference sequence). V gave up 2 bases and J gave up 6 bases, with 11 bases separating them. This CDR3 comprises 13 residues. The CDR3 loop reads CAWSQGHGQPQHF. The CDR3 DNA reads TGTGCCTGGAGTCAAGGACATGGTCAGCCCCAGCATTTT.

This chain joins TRBV12-3 or TRBV12-4 and TRBJ1-2, with TRBD1 as a possible D gene (6 bases). Trimming stripped 5 bases from V and 4 bases from J, with 11 bases between. The CDR3 spans 13 residues. The CDR3 protein is CASSGRGPYGYTF. The CDR3 region has the DNA TGTGCCAGCAGTGGCAGGGGTCCCTATGGCTACACCTTC.

V and J are TRBV6-5 and TRBJ2-7, with 12 bases matching TRBD2. Trimming at V came to 6 bases and at J to 0 bases, leaving 3 bases not matched to a gene. The length of the CDR3 is 15 residues. The V gene's germline CDR1 is MNHEY and CDR2 SVGAGI. The CDR3: CASRQTSGSSYEQYF. The CDR3 DNA sequence: TGTGCCAGCAGGCAGACTAGCGGGAGCTCCTACGAGCAGTACTTC.

The chain recombines TRBV7-8 with TRBJ2-1; 11 bases are a match to TRBD2. Germline V gene data show CDR1 as SGHVS and CDR2 as FQNEAQ. This CDR3 is built from 18 residues. V lost 3 bases, J lost 9 bases, and 16 bases stayed unmatched. CDR3 protein: CASSFRPLIAGGMSEQFF. CDR3 sequence (DNA): TGTGCCAGCAGCTTCCGCCCTTTGATAGCGGGAGGGATGTCTGAGCAGTTCTTC.

This sequence joins TRBV18 and TRBJ1-1; 9 nucleotides line up with TRBD1. The V gene end was trimmed by 3 bases and the J gene end by 5 bases; junction bases not matched to a gene: 4. Per the germline V gene, CDR1 is KGHSH and CDR2 is LQKENI. The CDR3 is 14 residues long. CDR3 loop: CASSPTGGFTEAFF. The CDR3 DNA sequence: TGTGCCAGCTCACCGACAGGGGGTTTTACTGAAGCTTTCTTT.

The CDR3 loop reads CASSFSGGTEAFF. DNA for the CDR3: TGTGCCAGCAGTTTTTCGGGAGGCACTGAAGCTTTCTTT. This sequence joins TRBV28 and TRBJ1-1; D is unclear. The CDR3 runs to 13 residues. Trimming took off 3 bases at V and 4 bases at J, with 9 bases between the two ends. CDR1 and CDR2 (germline): MDHEN, SYDVKM.

Notes on this clone: Sequence at one end of the junction differs from germline and may be a read error. The chain combines TRBV18 with TRBJ1-1; 7 nucleotides match TRBD1. CDR3 length: 15 amino acids. Per the germline V gene, CDR1 is KGHSH and CDR2 is LQKENI. The CDR3 coding sequence is TGTGCCAGCTCACTGCGACAGGGCACGAACACTGGAGCTTTCTTT. Amino acids: CASSLRQGTNTGAFF. The variable domain in full, with the rest retrieved from reference TRBV18 and TRBJ1-1, is NAGVMQNPRHLVRRRGQEARLRCSPMKGHSHVYWYRQLPEEGLKFMVYLQKENIIDESGMPKERFSAEFPKEGPSILRIQQVVRGDSAAYFCASSLRQGTNTGAFFGQGTRLTVV.

The chain uses TRBV2 and TRBJ1-1; no clear D. Looked up from germline, CDR1 is SNHLY and CDR2 is FYNNEI. The germline V and J ends were trimmed by 8 bases and 1 base, with 11 bases remaining between them. This CDR3 spans 13 amino acids. CDR3 nucleotide sequence: TGTGCCAGCGTCTTCCTAGCGAACACTGAAGCTTTCTTT. Protein sequence: CASVFLANTEAFF.

The CDR3 loop reads CASSPRRGDEQFF. The CDR3 DNA follows: TGTGCCAGCAGCCCACGCAGGGGTGATGAGCAGTTCTTC. The rearrangement uses TRBV7-3 and TRBJ2-1; possible D gene TRBD1, 6 bases. This CDR3 spans 13 amino acids. With 5 bases removed from V and 8 bases from J, the gap between germline ends came to 13 bases. The germline gives CDR1 SGHTA, CDR2 FQGTGA.

This clone appeared a single time. The CDR3 here is CASSLDAANRGEKLFF. As DNA, the CDR3 is TGTGCCAGCAGCTTGGATGCCGCTAATCGGGGTGAAAAACTGTTTTTT. J is TRBJ1-4 and V is TRBV5-5; the D is unclear. This CDR3 has 16 residues. CDR1 is SGHKS and CDR2 is YYEKEE in the germline V gene (reference sequence). V was shortened by 0 bases and J by 7 bases, with 16 bases between the two germline ends.

The CDR3 DNA reads as TGTGCCAGCAAGGGATGGGGACAAACAACAGATACGCAGTATTTT. Residues: CASKGWGQTTDTQYF. The chain combines TRBV2 with TRBJ2-3; possibly TRBD1 for D (6 bases). The germline gives CDR1 SNHLY, CDR2 FYNNEI. The CDR3 is made up of 15 amino acids. V lost 7 bases, J lost 3 bases, and 17 bases lay in between.

In this sample, this clone turned up a few times. V usage is TRBV4-1 and J usage is TRBJ2-1, with D tentatively TRBD2 (6 bases). The CDR3 has 16 amino acids. Germline V gene sequence: CDR1 MGHRA, CDR2 YSYEKL. Trimming left V 3 bases short and J 4 bases short, with 16 bases between. CDR3 residues: CASSHELAGWYNEQFF. For the CDR3, the DNA is TGCGCCAGCAGCCATGAACTAGCTGGGTGGTACAATGAGCAGTTCTTC.

This rearrangement joins TRBV28 to TRBJ2-3; 9 positions match TRBD2. The CDR3 loop spans 16 amino acids. V shed 6 bases and J 1 base; nucleotides not matched to a gene: 8. Looked up from germline, CDR1 is MDHEN and CDR2 is SYDVKM. The CDR3 sequence: CASRDRGRAGTDTQYF. CDR3 bases: TGTGCCAGCAGGGACCGCGGGAGGGCGGGCACAGATACGCAGTATTTT.

The V call is TRBV19, the J call TRBJ1-1; no reliable D call. Germline CDR1 and CDR2: LNHDA and SQIVND (reference sequence). V lost 4 bases to trimming and J lost 3 bases, with 12 bases between them. The CDR3 contains 14 residues. The CDR3 sequence: CASSNNYRDTEAFF. CDR3 DNA sequence: TGTGCCAGTAGTAACAACTATCGGGACACTGAAGCTTTCTTT.